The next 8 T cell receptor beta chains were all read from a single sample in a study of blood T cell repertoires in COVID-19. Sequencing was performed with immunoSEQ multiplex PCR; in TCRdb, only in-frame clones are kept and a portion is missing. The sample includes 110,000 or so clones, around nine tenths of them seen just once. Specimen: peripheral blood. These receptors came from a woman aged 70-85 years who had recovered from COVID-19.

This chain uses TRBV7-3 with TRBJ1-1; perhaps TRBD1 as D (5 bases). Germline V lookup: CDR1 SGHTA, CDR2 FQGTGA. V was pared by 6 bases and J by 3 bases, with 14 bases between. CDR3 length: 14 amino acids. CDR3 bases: TGTGCCAGCAGACTGGACACACGACACACTGAAGCTTTCTTT. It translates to CASRLDTRHTEAFF.

The CDR3 bases are TGTGCCAGCAGCATCAGCGGGGGGGGCTCCTACAATGAGCAGTTCTTC. This gives the protein CASSISGGGSYNEQFF. This rearrangement joins TRBV5-4 to TRBJ2-1; 10 bases match TRBD2. V lost 4 bases to trimming and J lost 0 bases; unmatched junction nucleotides: 4. The length of the CDR3 is 16 residues. CDR1 and CDR2 from the germline V gene are SGHNT and YYREEE (reference sequence).

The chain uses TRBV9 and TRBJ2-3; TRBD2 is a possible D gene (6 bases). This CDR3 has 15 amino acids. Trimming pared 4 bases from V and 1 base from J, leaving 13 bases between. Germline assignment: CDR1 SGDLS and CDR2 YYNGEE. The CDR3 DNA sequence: TGTGCCAGCAGCCCCTTTGAGCGGGGCACAGATACGCAGTATTTT. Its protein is CASSPFERGTDTQYF.

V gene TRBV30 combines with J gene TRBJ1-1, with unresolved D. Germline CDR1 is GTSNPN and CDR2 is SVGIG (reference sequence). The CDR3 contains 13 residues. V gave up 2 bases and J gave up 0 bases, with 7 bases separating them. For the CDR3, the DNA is TGTGCCTGGAGTCGGAGTGTGAACACTGAAGCTTTCTTT. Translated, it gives CAWSRSVNTEAFF.

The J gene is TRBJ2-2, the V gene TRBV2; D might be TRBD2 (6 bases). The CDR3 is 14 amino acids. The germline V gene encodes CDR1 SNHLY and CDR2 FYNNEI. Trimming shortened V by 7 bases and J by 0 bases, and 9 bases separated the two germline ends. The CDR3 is CASKLAANTGELFF. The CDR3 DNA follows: TGTGCCAGCAAACTAGCAGCGAACACCGGGGAGCTGTTTTTT.

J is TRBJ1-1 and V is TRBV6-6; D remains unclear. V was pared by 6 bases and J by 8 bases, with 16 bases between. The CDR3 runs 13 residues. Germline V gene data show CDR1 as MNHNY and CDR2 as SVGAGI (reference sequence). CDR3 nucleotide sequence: TGTGCCAGCAGCTCCGGGGAGGCCCGCGAAGCTTTCTTT. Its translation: CASSSGEAREAFF.

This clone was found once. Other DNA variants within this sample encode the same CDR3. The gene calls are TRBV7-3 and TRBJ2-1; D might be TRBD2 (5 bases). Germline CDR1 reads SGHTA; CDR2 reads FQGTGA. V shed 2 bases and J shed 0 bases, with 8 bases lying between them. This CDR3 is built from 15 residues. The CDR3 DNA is TGTGCCAGCAGCTTATCGGGAAGCTCCTACAATGAGCAGTTCTTC. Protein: CASSLSGSSYNEQFF. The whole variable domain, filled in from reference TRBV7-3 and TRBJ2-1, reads GAGVSQTPSNKVTEKGKYVELRCDPISGHTALYWYRQSLGQGPEFLIYFQGTGAADDSGLPNDRFFAVRPEGSVSTLKIQRTERGDSAVYLCASSLSGSSYNEQFFGPGTRLTVL.

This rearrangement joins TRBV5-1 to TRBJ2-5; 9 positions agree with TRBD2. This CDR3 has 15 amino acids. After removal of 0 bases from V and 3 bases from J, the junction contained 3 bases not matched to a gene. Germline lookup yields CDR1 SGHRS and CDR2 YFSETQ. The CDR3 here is CASSLARLAEETQYF. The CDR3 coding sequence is TGCGCCAGCAGCTTGGCCCGACTAGCGGAAGAGACCCAGTACTTC.